This entry describes one T cell receptor (beta chain). Its antigen is still unknown. Indicated time point: baseline pretreatment blood. Treatment of the sample: 15 Gy SBRT to primary tumor, nephrectomy 4 weeks later. Only in-frame clones appear in the TCRdb table, and some are missing; sequencing was by immunoSEQ multiplex PCR. The data show some 110,000 clones, with roughly 80% seen just once and 3% held by the top ten. The data belong to a study of radiation and T cells in renal cell carcinoma. Study-wide points: Top tumor clonotypes rose in blood 2 weeks post-radiation, then contracted.

Germline V gene lookup returns CDR1 MNHEY and CDR2 SMNVEV (reference sequence). Trimming took 2 bases from V and 10 from J, leaving 6 bases between them. The CDR3 runs to 11 residues. The sample consisted of blood, taken from a patient whose treatment included radiotherapy and nephrectomy. This clonotype was sampled from an older woman with renal cell carcinoma. This chain joins TRBV27 and TRBJ2-1; D gene uncertain. CDR3 sequence reads: CASSLGWEQFF. As DNA, the CDR3 is TGTGCCAGCAGTTTAGGGTGGGAGCAGTTCTTC.